These T cell receptor beta chains were read from a single sample in a study of T cells after yellow fever vaccination. TCRdb passed the 5' RACE reads through MiXCR, listing each CDR3 protein once. The table has a few hundred thousand distinct CDR3 sequences, approximately 4% seen once; the top ten hold 24%. The specimen comprised PBMCs, sampled 5 days after the yellow fever booster vaccination. These receptors were taken from a man between 18 and 35 years old who received the YFV17D yellow fever vaccine. The CDR3 runs from the conserved cysteine through the conserved F or W. D genes are given only for firm matches. The size field is filled for only some rows; it gives once, few, many or a size class.

>TRBJ1-2|-|-|TRBV7-9
TGTGCCAGCAGCCCCCAAGGTGCTGGGGCGCCAGAAGGCTACACCTTC
CASSPQGAGAPEGYTF
>TRBJ2-1|-|many|TRBV6-5
TGTGCCAGCAGTTTAGACCTCAGCTCCTACAATGAGCAGTTCTTC
CASSLDLSSYNEQFF
>TRBJ2-2|TRBD2|many|TRBV9
TGTGCCAGCAGCGTGGGAGGGGCGTACACCGGGGAGCTGTTTTTT
CASSVGGAYTGELFF
>TRBJ1-5|-|few|TRBV6-5
TGTGCCAGCAGTTACACGGGACGGATCAATCAGCCCCAGCATTTT
CASSYTGRINQPQHF
>TRBJ2-7|TRBD2|-|TRBV20-1
TGCAGTGCTGCTTCAACCCCCCGACTAGCGGGGGCCCCGCGGCAGTACTTC
CSAASTPRLAGAPRQYF
>TRBJ2-1|TRBD1|many|TRBV2
TGTGCCAGCAGGGACAGGGGGGAGACTCCGTTCTTC
CASRDRGETPFF
>TRBJ2-7|-|few|TRBV4-1
TGCGCCAGCAACCGGGACACCAGTACCTACGAGCAGTACTTC
CASNRDTSTYEQYF
>TRBJ2-1|TRBD1|few|TRBV11-3
TGTGCCAGCAGCTTATGGGCAGGGGGCGATAATGAGCAGTTCTTC
CASSLWAGGDNEQFF
>TRBJ2-3|-|few|TRBV6-5
TGTGCCAGCAGCCGGGGGCAGGGGAGGGCAGATACGCAGTATTTT
CASSRGQGRADTQYF
>TRBJ2-7|-|many|TRBV5-6
TGTGCCAGCAGCTCCTACTACGAGCAGTACTTC
CASSSYYEQYF
>TRBJ2-3|-|-|TRBV4-1
TGCGCCAGCAGCCAAGCTTTCGTCGGCGCTGTGTATACGCAGTATTTT
CASSQAFVGAVYTQYF
>TRBJ1-1|-|few|TRBV24-1
TGTGCCACCAGTGACCGCGGACCGGGTATAACTTTCTTT
CATSDRGPGITFF
>TRBJ1-6|-|-|TRBV20-1
TGCAGTGCTGTAGAGGTTACGGGGGGCTTTAATTCACCCCTCCACTTT
CSAVEVTGGFNSPLHF
>TRBJ2-1|-|many|TRBV14
TGTGCCAGCAGCCCCACTGGGACTTCCCACAATGAGCAGTTCTTC
CASSPTGTSHNEQFF
>TRBJ2-5|-|few|TRBV6-5
TGTGCCAGCAGTTACGGGGGGCCGTATTATGAGACCCAGTACTTC
CASSYGGPYYETQYF
>TRBJ2-7|-|-|TRBV28
TGTGCCAGCAGCCACGGACGGGCCTACGAGCAGTACTTC
CASSHGRAYEQYF
>TRBJ2-2|TRBD2|few|TRBV28
TGTGCCAGCAGTTTATCAGCGGGGGCCGGGGAGCTGTTTTTT
CASSLSAGAGELFF
>TRBJ1-1|-|-|TRBV25-1
TGTGCCAGCAGTGACCGCCAGGACAGTGAAGCTTTCTTT
CASSDRQDSEAFF
>TRBJ2-1|TRBD2|few|TRBV12-3/TRBV12-4
TGTGCCAGCAGCCCAGCGGGGTTCTACAATGAGCAGTTCTTC
CASSPAGFYNEQFF
>TRBJ2-7|-|-|TRBV7-3
TGTGCCAGCAGCCCAGGGACGGAGAGCTACGAGCAGTACTTC
CASSPGTESYEQYF
>TRBJ2-3|-|many|TRBV6-1
TGTGCCAGCGGGGCTGGCACAGATACGCAGTATTTT
CASGAGTDTQYF
>TRBJ1-5|-|many|TRBV5-1
TGCGCCAGCAGCCCAAGTAGCAATCAGCCCCAGCATTTT
CASSPSSNQPQHF
>TRBJ2-3|-|many|TRBV11-2
TGTGCCAGCAGCCCGGATATGTGGGGCACAGATACGCAGTATTTT
CASSPDMWGTDTQYF
>TRBJ1-4|-|-|TRBV18
TGTGCCAGCTCACCAAGAACGGACGGCGAGAAACTGTTTTTT
CASSPRTDGEKLFF
>TRBJ2-2|-|few|TRBV5-1
TGCGCCAGCAGCTTGGACCCGGGACGGAACACCGGGGAGCTGTTTTTT
CASSLDPGRNTGELFF